The 25 T cell receptor beta chains below were found in one sample sequenced in a study of a mutant IDH1 vaccine in newly diagnosed glioma. Time point in this sample: week 23, last vaccination. It was 300 ug of mutant IDH1 20-mer peptide that made up each vaccine dose, given with topical imiquimod. Clones were sequenced by immunoSEQ multiplex PCR, and TCRdb holds only the in-frame ones, with some missing. Of 35,000 to 50,000 clones listed, approximately 84% are singletons. These TCRs are of unknown antigen specificity. This specimen consisted of PBMCs, obtained from a glioma patient whose treatment included an IDH1 peptide vaccine. These receptors all come from a woman aged 18-35 years with glioma. Some clones in this sample may be carry-over from other donors' samples.

The count of this clone is one. This chain uses TRBV11-3 with TRBJ2-7; D possibly corresponds to TRBD2 (5 bases). Trimming shortened V by 0 bases and J by 6 bases, and 12 bases separated the two germline ends. Germline V gene sequence: CDR1 SGHNT, CDR2 YENEEA. The CDR3 covers 14 residues. CDR3 nucleotides: TGTGCCAGCAGCTTAGACGGAGGCATAAGCGAGCAGTACTTC. It specifies CASSLDGGISEQYF.

This rearrangement joins TRBV5-6 to TRBJ2-5; no clear D. This CDR3 has 13 residues. Germline CDR1 SGHDT, CDR2 YYEEEE. V was pared by 2 bases and J by 1 base, with 6 bases between. CDR3 DNA sequence: TGTGCCAGCAGCTTCCTGCTCCAAGAGACCCAGTACTTC. Translated, it gives CASSFLLQETQYF.

This chain joins TRBV19 and TRBJ1-1; D gene unclear. Germline V lookup: CDR1 LNHDA, CDR2 SQIVND (reference sequence). V was pared by 3 bases and J by 3 bases, with 8 bases between. CDR3 length equals 13 residues. The CDR3 nucleotides read TGTGCCAGTAGTATGGGATCATACACTGAAGCTTTCTTT. It is translated as CASSMGSYTEAFF.

This clone was picked up a small number of times. The V call is TRBV19, the J call TRBJ1-1; unclear D gene. The CDR3 has 15 residues. V shed 5 bases and J shed 1 base, with 14 bases lying between them. In germline, CDR1 is LNHDA, CDR2 SQIVND (reference sequence). The CDR3 bases are TGTGCCAGTAGTCCAACTCAGGACCGGAACACTGAAGCTTTCTTT. This gives the protein CASSPTQDRNTEAFF.

The gene calls are TRBV5-1 and TRBJ1-5, with D hard to call. CDR1 is SGHRS, CDR2 YFSETQ, per germline. Trimming cost V 0 bases and J 1 base, with 2 bases left between them. The CDR3 covers 13 residues. The CDR3 region is CASSLASNQPQHF. The CDR3 nucleotides read TGCGCCAGCAGCTTGGCGAGCAATCAGCCCCAGCATTTT.

The V gene is TRBV9, the J gene TRBJ1-2; D gene ambiguous. There are 12 residues in the CDR3. Germline CDR1 SGDLS, CDR2 YYNGEE. Deletions cut 0 bases from V and 4 bases from J, with 4 bases between. This CDR3 is CASSVVGYGYTF. CDR3 bases: TGTGCCAGCAGCGTAGTCGGCTATGGCTACACCTTC.

This chain connects TRBV5-1 to TRBJ1-3; no clear D. The germline V gene has CDR1 SGHRS and CDR2 YFSETQ. V was shortened by 5 bases and J by 2 bases, with 14 bases between the two germline ends. The CDR3 covers 15 residues. In nucleotides, the CDR3 is TGCGCCAGCAGGCCGGACTTGGACCCTGGAAACACCATATATTTT. Translating it yields CASRPDLDPGNTIYF.

V and J are TRBV7-3 and TRBJ2-5; 7 bases align to TRBD2. The CDR3 is 13 amino acids. The V gene end was trimmed by 5 bases and the J gene end by 5 bases; junction bases not matched to a gene: 5. The germline V gene has CDR1 SGHTA and CDR2 FQGTGA. CDR3 in DNA: TGTGCCAGCAGCGGGGGGGGTAGGGAGACCCAGTACTTC. It yields the protein CASSGGGRETQYF.

The CDR3 DNA sequence: TGTGCCAGCAGTTACTCCGGGACAGGAAACTACGAGCAGTACTTC. It encodes CASSYSGTGNYEQYF. The chain employs TRBV6-6 and TRBJ2-7, with 8 bases fitting TRBD1. Losses at the gene ends were 0 bases for V and 3 bases for J; bases not matched to a gene: 4. Germline V gene lookup returns CDR1 MNHNY and CDR2 SVGAGI (reference sequence). The CDR3 totals 15 residues.

The chain employs TRBV7-2 and TRBJ1-6; 8 bases map to TRBD1. Germline-derived CDR1 and CDR2 are SGHTA and FQGNSA. V gave up 1 base and J gave up 9 bases; unmatched junction bases: 5. The CDR3 is 15 residues long. CDR3 coding DNA: TGTGCCAGCAGCTTAGACGGGACAGGTACTTCACCCCTCCACTTT. It yields the protein CASSLDGTGTSPLHF.

This clone was observed a single time. The V and J genes are TRBV10-3 and TRBJ1-5; D perhaps matches TRBD1 (5 bases). The CDR3 loop spans 17 amino acids. CDR1 and CDR2 from the germline V gene are ENHRY and SYGVKD. Trimming removed 2 bases from V and 0 bases from J, with 14 bases in between. The CDR3 nucleotides are TGTGCCATCAGTGAGAGGGGAGCAGGCCCTAGCAATCAGCCCCAGCATTTT. Amino acids: CAISERGAGPSNQPQHF.

The gene calls are TRBV5-1 and TRBJ2-2; 8 bases match TRBD2. The CDR3 runs 18 residues. Per the germline V gene, CDR1 is SGHRS and CDR2 is YFSETQ. V lost 0 bases and J lost 0; bases outside the gene matches: 7. The CDR3 DNA reads TGCGCCAGCAGCTTGGCCGGTAGCGGGGCCGCGAACACCGGGGAGCTGTTTTTT. Residues: CASSLAGSGAANTGELFF.

This chain joins TRBV5-6 and TRBJ1-1; D unresolved. The CDR3 is 12 residues long. Trimming removed 4 bases at V and 7 bases at J, with 11 bases between. Germline V gene data show CDR1 as SGHDT and CDR2 as YYEEEE. The CDR3 DNA reads TGTGCCAGCAGCCCCGGACGAAGTGAAGCTTTCTTT. This encodes CASSPGRSEAFF.

This clone showed up just a few times. This chain connects TRBV6-5 to TRBJ1-5; 10 bases fit TRBD1. Losses at the gene ends were 6 bases for V and 7 bases for J; bases not matched to a gene: 6. CDR3 length: 14 residues. In germline, CDR1 is MNHEY, CDR2 SVGAGI. This chain's CDR3 is CASSTGQGGQPQHF. Written as DNA, the CDR3 is TGTGCCAGCAGCACTGGACAGGGGGGCCAGCCCCAGCATTTT.

CDR3: CASSAPTGGSNQPQHF. CDR3 bases: TGTGCCAGTAGTGCTCCGACGGGCGGTAGCAATCAGCCCCAGCATTTT. The chain recombines TRBV19 with TRBJ1-5; unclear D gene. Germline loops: CDR1 LNHDA, CDR2 SQIVND (reference sequence). Trimming removed 5 bases from V and 0 bases from J, with 14 bases in between. CDR3 length equals 16 residues.

The chain is built from TRBV5-5 and TRBJ2-7; TRBD1 aligns across 10 bases. Per the germline V gene, CDR1 is SGHKS and CDR2 is YYEKEE (reference sequence). There are 16 residues in the CDR3. The J segment lost 2 bases and the V segment lost 0 bases, leaving 5 bases of the junction unmatched. CDR3 loop: CASSLGPGQGTYEQYF. DNA for the CDR3: TGTGCCAGCAGCTTGGGCCCGGGACAGGGGACCTACGAGCAGTACTTC.

The chain couples TRBV14 to TRBJ2-1; 10 bases align to TRBD1. CDR1 is SGHDN and CDR2 is FVKESK in the germline V gene. This CDR3 contains 15 residues. Trimming cost V 2 bases and J 8 bases; bases outside gene matches: 6. CDR3 in amino acids: CASSQTTGGSDEQFF. CDR3 nucleotides: TGTGCCAGCAGCCAAACGACAGGGGGCTCTGATGAGCAGTTCTTC.

The J gene is TRBJ2-7, the V gene TRBV30; TRBD2 agrees at 8 bases. V was clipped by 2 bases and J by 5 bases; unmatched bases: 2. The CDR3 loop spans 12 amino acids. Germline-derived CDR1 and CDR2 are GTSNPN and SVGIG (reference sequence). The CDR3 DNA follows: TGTGCCTGGAGTCCGGGAGGGAACGAGCAGTACTTC. It specifies CAWSPGGNEQYF.

The genes are TRBV30 and TRBJ2-7, with 9 bases that match TRBD2. The V gene end was trimmed by 0 bases and the J gene end by 3 bases; junction bases not matched to a gene: 6. This CDR3 is built from 15 residues. Germline CDR1 is GTSNPN and CDR2 is SVGIG (reference sequence). The CDR3 nucleotides are TGTGCCTGGAGTGTTTCTAGCGGGACCCTCTACGAGCAGTACTTC. Amino acids: CAWSVSSGTLYEQYF. The full variable domain, rest sourced from reference TRBV30 and TRBJ2-7, is SQTIHQWPATLVQPVGSPLSLECTVEGTSNPNLYWYRQAAGRGLQLLFYSVGIGQISSEVPQNLSASRPQDRQFILSSKKLLLSDSGFYLCAWSVSSGTLYEQYFGPGTRLTVT.

The J gene is TRBJ1-1, the V gene TRBV7-9, with TRBD1 identical over 11 bases. Per the germline V gene, CDR1 is SEHNR and CDR2 is FQNEAQ (reference sequence). The CDR3 is 17 amino acids. V dropped 5 bases and J dropped 0; count of bases not matched to a gene: 8. The CDR3 DNA sequence: TGTGCCAGCAGCGATCCGGGGACAGGGGGTATGAACACTGAAGCTTTCTTT. Its translation: CASSDPGTGGMNTEAFF.

The J gene is TRBJ2-3, the V gene TRBV25-1; D remains ambiguous. The CDR3 consists of 13 residues. Trimming stripped 6 bases from V and 10 bases from J, with 17 bases between. Germline V gives CDR1 MGHDK, CDR2 SYGVNS. CDR3 protein: CASSNFPEGPQYF. The CDR3 DNA reads TGTGCCAGCAGCAATTTTCCCGAAGGTCCGCAGTATTTT.

This clone was observed a single time. The chain couples TRBV6-1 to TRBJ1-1; D may be TRBD1 (6 bases). Germline CDR1 reads MNHNS; CDR2 reads SASEGT. The CDR3 is made up of 13 amino acids. V shed 5 bases and J shed 5 bases, with 12 bases lying between them. CDR3 coding DNA: TGTGCCAGCAGTTCACAGGGAGGGACTGAAGCTTTCTTT. This translates into CASSSQGGTEAFF.

The rearrangement joins TRBV27 to TRBJ2-2; 11 bases align to TRBD2. This CDR3 region has 18 residues. Germline trimming cut 5 bases from V and 0 bases from J; bases unmatched to any gene: 8. Germline assignment: CDR1 MNHEY and CDR2 SMNVEV (reference sequence). In DNA form, the CDR3 reads TGTGCCAGCAGTGGGCCTAGCGGGAGGCCTTCGAACACCGGGGAGCTGTTTTTT. It is translated as CASSGPSGRPSNTGELFF.

The chain employs TRBV6-5 and TRBJ2-3; weak D call: TRBD2 (6 bases). Germline-derived CDR1 and CDR2 are MNHEY and SVGAGI. The CDR3 length is 15 residues. V lost 6 bases and J lost 0, with 13 bases in between. CDR3 bases: TGTGCCAGCAGGGCGGGACTTGCTAGCACAGATACGCAGTATTTT. Translated, it gives CASRAGLASTDTQYF.

This sequence joins TRBV5-6 and TRBJ1-4; 7 bases align to TRBD1. Germline lookup yields CDR1 SGHDT and CDR2 YYEEEE. V dropped 5 bases and J dropped 7; count of bases not matched to a gene: 5. The CDR3 covers 13 residues. The CDR3 loop reads CASSTGVGEKLFF. CDR3 DNA: TGTGCCAGCAGTACAGGGGTAGGTGAAAAACTGTTTTTT.